This T cell receptor (beta chain) was retrieved from a study of beta chain features in type 1 diabetes. Study-wide findings and caveats: Type 1 diabetes patients had TCRB CDR3s that were shorter (moderately but significantly so) in all four CD4+ subsets. Shorter templates might be favored by PCR, and equally so in patients and in controls.

Expressed TCRB transcripts were sequenced because the entire RNA isolate underwent reverse transcription. The read count averaged about 3.6 million across naive, central memory and regulatory T cell samples. Measured with immunoSEQ multiplex PCR; TCRdb has only the in-frame clones, and not every one. The table shows 300,000 to 350,000 clones, with around 9.7% occurring only once. By way of CD45RO/CCR7/CD25/CD127/CD95/CD27, the CD4+ regulatory, stem cell-like memory, central memory and naive cells were sorted. This clone was counted only a few times. Its specificity is unknown. The germline CDR1 and CDR2 sequences are SQVTM and ANQGSEA. The CDR3 extends over 12 amino acids. Trimming stripped 4 bases from V and 2 bases from J, with 8 bases between.

This receptor was identified in a man aged 30 to 45 with type 1 diabetes. The chain combines TRBV29-1 with TRBJ2-5; unclear D gene. The specimen sequenced was central memory CD4+ T cells from blood. The CDR3 DNA follows: TGCAGCGTTGTGATGGGGCAAGAGACCCAGTACTTC. Translated: CSVVMGQETQYF.